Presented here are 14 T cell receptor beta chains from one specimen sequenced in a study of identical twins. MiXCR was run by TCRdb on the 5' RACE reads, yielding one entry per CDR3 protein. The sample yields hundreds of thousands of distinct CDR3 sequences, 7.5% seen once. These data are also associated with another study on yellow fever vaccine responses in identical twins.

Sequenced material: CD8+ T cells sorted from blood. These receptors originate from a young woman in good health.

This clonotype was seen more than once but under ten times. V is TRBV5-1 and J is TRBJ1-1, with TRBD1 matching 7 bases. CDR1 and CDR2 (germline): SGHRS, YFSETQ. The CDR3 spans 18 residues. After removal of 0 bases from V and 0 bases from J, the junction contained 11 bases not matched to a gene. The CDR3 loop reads CASSLGGQGVRMNTEAFF. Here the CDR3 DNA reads TGCGCCAGCAGCTTGGGTGGCCAGGGGGTGCGGATGAACACTGAAGCTTTCTTT.

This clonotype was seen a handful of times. This chain's CDR3 is CASSPSESGAYNEQFF. In DNA, the CDR3 is TGTGCCAGCAGCCCCTCGGAGTCAGGGGCGTACAATGAGCAGTTCTTC. The rearrangement uses TRBV7-9 and TRBJ2-1; the D gene is possibly TRBD1 (6 bases). The CDR3 length is 16 residues. Germline V gene sequence: CDR1 SEHNR, CDR2 FQNEAQ (reference sequence). Trimming took 5 bases from V and 4 from J, leaving 18 bases between them.

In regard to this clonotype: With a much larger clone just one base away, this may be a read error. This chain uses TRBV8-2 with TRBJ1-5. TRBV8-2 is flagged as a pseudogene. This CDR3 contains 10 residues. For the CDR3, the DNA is TGTGGCAGCGGCAATCAGCCCCAGCATTTT. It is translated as CGSGNQPQHF.

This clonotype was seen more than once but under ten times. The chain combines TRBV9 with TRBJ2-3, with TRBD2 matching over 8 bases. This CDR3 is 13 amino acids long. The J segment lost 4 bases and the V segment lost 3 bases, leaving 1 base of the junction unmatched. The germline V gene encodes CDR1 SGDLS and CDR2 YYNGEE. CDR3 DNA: TGTGCCAGCAGCGAGGGACTAGCAGATACGCAGTATTTT. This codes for CASSEGLADTQYF.

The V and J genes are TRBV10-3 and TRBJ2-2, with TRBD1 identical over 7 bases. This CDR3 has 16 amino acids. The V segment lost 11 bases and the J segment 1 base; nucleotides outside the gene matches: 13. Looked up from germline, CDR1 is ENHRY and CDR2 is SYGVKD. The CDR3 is CAAEGGGKENTGELFF. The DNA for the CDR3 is TGTGCCGCCGAAGGGGGCGGCAAAGAGAACACCGGGGAGCTGTTTTTT.

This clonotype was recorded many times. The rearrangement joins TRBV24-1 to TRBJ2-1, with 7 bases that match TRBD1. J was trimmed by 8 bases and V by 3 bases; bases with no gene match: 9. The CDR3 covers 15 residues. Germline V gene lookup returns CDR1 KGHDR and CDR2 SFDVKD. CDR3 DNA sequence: TGTGCCACCAGTGATCCCGACAGGGTCGGTGATGAGCAGTTCTTC. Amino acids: CATSDPDRVGDEQFF.

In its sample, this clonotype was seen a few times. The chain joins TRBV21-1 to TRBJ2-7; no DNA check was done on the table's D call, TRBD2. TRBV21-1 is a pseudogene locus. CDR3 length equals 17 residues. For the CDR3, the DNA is TGTGCCAGCAGCAAAGGAGCCGCCGGGACTCCGCGGTACGAGCAGTACGTC. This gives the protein CASSKGAAGTPRYEQYV.

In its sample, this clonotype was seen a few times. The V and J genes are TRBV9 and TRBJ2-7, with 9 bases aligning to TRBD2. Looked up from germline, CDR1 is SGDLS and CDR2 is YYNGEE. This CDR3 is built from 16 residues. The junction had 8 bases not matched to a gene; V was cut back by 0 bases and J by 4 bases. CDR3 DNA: TGTGCCAGCAGCGTAGCTAGTAGCGGGAGTTCTTACGAGCAGTACTTC. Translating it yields CASSVASSGSSYEQYF.

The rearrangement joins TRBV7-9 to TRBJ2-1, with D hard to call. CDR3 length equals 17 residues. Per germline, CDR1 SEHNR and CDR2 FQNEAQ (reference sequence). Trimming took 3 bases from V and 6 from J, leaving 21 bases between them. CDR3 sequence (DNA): TGTGCCAGCAGCTTTGAGAGTACAAACGACTTCGCCAATGAGCAGTTCTTC. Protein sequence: CASSFESTNDFANEQFF.

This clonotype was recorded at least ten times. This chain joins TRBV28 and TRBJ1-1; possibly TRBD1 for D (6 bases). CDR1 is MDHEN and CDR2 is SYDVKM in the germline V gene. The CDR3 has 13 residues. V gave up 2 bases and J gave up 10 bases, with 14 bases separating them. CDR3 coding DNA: TGTGCCAGCAGTTTAAGGGGGAGGTTGGGAGCTTTCTTT. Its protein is CASSLRGRLGAFF.

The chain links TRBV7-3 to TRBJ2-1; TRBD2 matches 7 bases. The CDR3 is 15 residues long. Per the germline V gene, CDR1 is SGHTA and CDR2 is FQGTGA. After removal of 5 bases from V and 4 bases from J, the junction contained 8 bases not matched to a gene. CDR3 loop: CASSTLAARYNEQFF. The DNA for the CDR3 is TGTGCCAGCAGCACCCTAGCGGCCCGATACAATGAGCAGTTCTTC.

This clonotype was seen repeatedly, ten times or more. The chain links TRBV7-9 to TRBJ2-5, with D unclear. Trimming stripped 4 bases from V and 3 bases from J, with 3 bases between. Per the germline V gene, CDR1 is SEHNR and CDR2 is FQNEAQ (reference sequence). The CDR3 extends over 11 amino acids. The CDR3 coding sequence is TGTGCCAGCAGCTCTAAAGAGACCCAGTACTTC. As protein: CASSSKETQYF. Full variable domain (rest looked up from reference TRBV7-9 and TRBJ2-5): DTGVSQNPRHKITKRGQNVTFRCDPISEHNRLYWYRQTLGQGPEFLTYFQNEAQLEKSRLLSDRFSAERPKGSFSTLEIQRTEQGDSAMYLCASSSKETQYFGPGTRLLVL.

The CDR3 DNA is TGTGCCAGCAGTGAAGCCCCGGCCTACGAGCAGTACTTC. Translation gives CASSEAPAYEQYF. The chain recombines TRBV2 with TRBJ2-7; D remains ambiguous. CDR1 and CDR2 (germline): SNHLY, FYNNEI. The CDR3 totals 13 residues. Trimming removed 0 bases from V and 2 bases from J, with 5 bases in between.

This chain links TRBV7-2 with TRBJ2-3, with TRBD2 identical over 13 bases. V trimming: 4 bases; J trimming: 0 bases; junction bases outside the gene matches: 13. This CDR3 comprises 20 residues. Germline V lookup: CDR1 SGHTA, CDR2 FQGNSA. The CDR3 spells CASSSAPGTSGAHSTDTQYF. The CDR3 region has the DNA TGTGCCAGCAGCTCAGCCCCCGGGACTAGCGGGGCCCATAGCACAGATACGCAGTATTTT.